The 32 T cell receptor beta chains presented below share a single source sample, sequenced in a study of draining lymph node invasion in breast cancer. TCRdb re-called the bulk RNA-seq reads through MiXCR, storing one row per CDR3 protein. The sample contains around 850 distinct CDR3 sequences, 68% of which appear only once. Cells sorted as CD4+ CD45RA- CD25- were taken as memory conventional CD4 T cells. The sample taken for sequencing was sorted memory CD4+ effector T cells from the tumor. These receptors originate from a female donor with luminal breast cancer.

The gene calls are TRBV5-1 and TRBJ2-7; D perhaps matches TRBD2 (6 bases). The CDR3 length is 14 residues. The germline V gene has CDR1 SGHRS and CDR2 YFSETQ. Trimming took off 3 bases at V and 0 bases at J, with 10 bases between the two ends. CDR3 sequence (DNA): TGCGCCAGCAGCTACGACGGGAGCTCCTACGAGCAGTACTTC. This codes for CASSYDGSSYEQYF.

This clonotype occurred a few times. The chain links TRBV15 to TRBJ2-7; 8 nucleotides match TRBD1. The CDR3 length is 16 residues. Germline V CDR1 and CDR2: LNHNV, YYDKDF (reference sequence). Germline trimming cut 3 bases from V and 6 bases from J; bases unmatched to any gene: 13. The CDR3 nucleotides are TGTGCCACCAGCAGTAACGTCCCCGGGACAGGAACCGAGCAGTACTTC. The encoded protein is CATSSNVPGTGTEQYF.

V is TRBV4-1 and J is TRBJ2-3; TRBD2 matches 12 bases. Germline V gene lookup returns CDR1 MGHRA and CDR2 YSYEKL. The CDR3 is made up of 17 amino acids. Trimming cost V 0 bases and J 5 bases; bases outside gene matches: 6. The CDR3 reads CASSQDWATSGGDTQYF. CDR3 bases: TGCGCCAGCAGCCAAGATTGGGCGACTAGCGGGGGAGATACGCAGTATTTT.

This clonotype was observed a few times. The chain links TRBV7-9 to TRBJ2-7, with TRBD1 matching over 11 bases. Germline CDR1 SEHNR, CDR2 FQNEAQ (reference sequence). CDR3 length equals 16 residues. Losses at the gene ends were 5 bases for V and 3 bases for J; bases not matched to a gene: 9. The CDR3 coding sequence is TGTGCCAGCAGCCGCGGGACAGGGGGATACTTCTACGAGCAGTACTTC. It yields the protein CASSRGTGGYFYEQYF.

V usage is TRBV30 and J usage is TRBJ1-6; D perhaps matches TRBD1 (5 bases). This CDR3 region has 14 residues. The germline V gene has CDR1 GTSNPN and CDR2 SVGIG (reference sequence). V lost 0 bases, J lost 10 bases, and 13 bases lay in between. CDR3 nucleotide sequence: TGTGCCTGGAGTGTGGGGCAGGAGACCTCACCCCTCCACTTT. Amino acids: CAWSVGQETSPLHF.

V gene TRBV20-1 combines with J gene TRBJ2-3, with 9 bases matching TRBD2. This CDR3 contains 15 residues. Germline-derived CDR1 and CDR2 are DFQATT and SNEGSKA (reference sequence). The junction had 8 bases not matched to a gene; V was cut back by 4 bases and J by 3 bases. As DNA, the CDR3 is TGCAGTGCTATTGATAGCGGGAGAGGTACAGATACGCAGTATTTT. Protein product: CSAIDSGRGTDTQYF.

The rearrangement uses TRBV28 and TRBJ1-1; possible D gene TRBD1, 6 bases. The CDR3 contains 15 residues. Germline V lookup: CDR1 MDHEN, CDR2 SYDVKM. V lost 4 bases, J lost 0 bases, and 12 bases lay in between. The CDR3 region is CASSWTVRMNTEAFF. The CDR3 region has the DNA TGTGCCAGCAGTTGGACAGTAAGAATGAACACTGAAGCTTTCTTT.

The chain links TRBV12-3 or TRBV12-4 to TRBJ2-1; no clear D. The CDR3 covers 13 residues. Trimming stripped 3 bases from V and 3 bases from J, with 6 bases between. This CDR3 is CASSFNSYNEQFF. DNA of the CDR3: TGTGCCAGCAGTTTTAACAGCTACAATGAGCAGTTCTTC.

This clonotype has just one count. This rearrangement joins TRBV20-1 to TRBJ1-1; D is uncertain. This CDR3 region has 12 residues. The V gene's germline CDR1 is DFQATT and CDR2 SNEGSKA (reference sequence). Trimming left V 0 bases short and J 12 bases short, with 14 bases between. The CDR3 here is CSAREGRLKTFF. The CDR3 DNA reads TGCAGTGCTAGAGAGGGCAGGCTTAAAACTTTCTTT.

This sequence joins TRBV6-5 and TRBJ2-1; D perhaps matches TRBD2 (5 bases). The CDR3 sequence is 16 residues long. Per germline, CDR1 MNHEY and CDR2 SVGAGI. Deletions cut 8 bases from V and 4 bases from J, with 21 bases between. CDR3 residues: CASYPSPGKTYNEQFF. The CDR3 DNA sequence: TGTGCCAGCTATCCCTCCCCCGGGAAAACTTACAATGAGCAGTTCTTC.

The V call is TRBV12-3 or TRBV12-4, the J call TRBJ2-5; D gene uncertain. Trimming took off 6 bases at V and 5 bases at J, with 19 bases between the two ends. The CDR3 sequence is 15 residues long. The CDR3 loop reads CASSRSTEKAETQYF. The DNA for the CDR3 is TGTGCCAGCAGCCGCTCTACGGAGAAGGCGGAGACCCAGTACTTC.

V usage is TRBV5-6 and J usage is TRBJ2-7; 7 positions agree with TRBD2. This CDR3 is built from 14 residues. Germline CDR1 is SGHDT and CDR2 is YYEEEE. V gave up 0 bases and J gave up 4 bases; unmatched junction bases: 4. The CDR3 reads CASSLELAPYEQYF. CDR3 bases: TGTGCCAGCAGCTTGGAACTAGCGCCTTACGAGCAGTACTTC.

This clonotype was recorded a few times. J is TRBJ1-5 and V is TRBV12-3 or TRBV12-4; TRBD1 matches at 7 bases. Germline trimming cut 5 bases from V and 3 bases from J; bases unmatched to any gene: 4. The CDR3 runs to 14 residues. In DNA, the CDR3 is TGTGCCAGCAGTCCTCAGGGGGACAATCAGCCCCAGCATTTT. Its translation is CASSPQGDNQPQHF.

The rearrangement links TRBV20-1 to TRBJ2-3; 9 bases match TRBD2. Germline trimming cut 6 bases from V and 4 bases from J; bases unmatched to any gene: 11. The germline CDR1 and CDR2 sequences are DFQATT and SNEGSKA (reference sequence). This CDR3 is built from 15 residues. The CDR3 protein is CSAGVAGAGADTQYF. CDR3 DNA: TGCAGTGCCGGGGTAGCGGGAGCAGGCGCAGATACGCAGTATTTT.

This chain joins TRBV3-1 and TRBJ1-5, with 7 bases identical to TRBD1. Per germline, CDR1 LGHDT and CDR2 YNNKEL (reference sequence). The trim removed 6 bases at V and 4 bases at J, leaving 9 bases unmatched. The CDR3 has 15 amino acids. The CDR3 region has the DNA TGTGCCAGCAGTACCTCAGGGGGGGGAAATCAGCCCCAGCATTTT. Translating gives CASSTSGGGNQPQHF.

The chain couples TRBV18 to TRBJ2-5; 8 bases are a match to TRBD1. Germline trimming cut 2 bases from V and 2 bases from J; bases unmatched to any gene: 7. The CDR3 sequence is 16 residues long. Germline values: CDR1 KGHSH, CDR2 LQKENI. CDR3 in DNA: TGTGCCAGCTCACCATTCACAGGGGGTTCACAAGAGACCCAGTACTTC. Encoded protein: CASSPFTGGSQETQYF. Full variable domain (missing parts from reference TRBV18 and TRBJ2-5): NAGVMQNPRHLVRRRGQEARLRCSPMKGHSHVYWYRQLPEEGLKFMVYLQKENIIDESGMPKERFSAEFPKEGPSILRIQQVVRGDSAAYFCASSPFTGGSQETQYFGPGTRLLVL.

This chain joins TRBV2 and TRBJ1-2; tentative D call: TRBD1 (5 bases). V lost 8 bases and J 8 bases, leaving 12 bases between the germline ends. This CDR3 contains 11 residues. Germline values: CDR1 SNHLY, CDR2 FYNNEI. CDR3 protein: CASGNTGGYTF. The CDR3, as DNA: TGTGCCAGCGGTAACACAGGAGGCTACACCTTC.

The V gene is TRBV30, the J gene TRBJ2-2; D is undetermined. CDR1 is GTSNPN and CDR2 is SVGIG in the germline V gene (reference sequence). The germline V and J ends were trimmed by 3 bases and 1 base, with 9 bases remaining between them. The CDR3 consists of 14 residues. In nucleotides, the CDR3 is TGTGCCTGGAGACGGACCCTGAACACCGGGGAGCTGTTTTTT. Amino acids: CAWRRTLNTGELFF.

The CDR3 DNA is TGTGCCAGCAGCTTGTTCAGGCGCGACACTGAAGCTTTCTTT. It specifies CASSLFRRDTEAFF. The chain carries TRBV5-6 and TRBJ1-1; D is undetermined. V was shortened by 1 base and J by 3 bases, with 10 bases between the two germline ends. The CDR3 totals 14 residues. CDR1 and CDR2 (germline): SGHDT, YYEEEE.

CDR3 in amino acids: CASSIKPPGHLNTEAFF. The CDR3 DNA reads TGTGCCAGTAGTATAAAACCCCCGGGGCATCTGAACACTGAAGCTTTCTTT. This sequence joins TRBV19 and TRBJ1-1; weak D call: TRBD1 (5 bases). Trimming shortened V by 2 bases and J by 0 bases, and 16 bases separated the two germline ends. Germline CDR1 LNHDA, CDR2 SQIVND (reference sequence). The CDR3 is made up of 17 amino acids.

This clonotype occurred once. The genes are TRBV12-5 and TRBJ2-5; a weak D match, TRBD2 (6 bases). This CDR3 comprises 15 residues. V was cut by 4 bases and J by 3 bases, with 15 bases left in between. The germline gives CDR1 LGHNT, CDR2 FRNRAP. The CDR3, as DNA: TGTGCTAGTGGTTGGGGGACTTCCCTTGAAGAGACCCAGTACTTC. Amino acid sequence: CASGWGTSLEETQYF.

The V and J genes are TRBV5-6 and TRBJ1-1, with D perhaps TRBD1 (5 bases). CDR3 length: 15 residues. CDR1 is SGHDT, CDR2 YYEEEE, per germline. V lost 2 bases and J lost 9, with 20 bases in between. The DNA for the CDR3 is TGTGCCAGCAGCTTAGCCGGTCAGAAAGGGGCGAAAGCTTTCTTT. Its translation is CASSLAGQKGAKAFF. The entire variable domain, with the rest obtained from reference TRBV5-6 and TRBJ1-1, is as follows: DAGVTQSPTHLIKTRGQQVTLRCSPKSGHDTVSWYQQALGQGPQFIFQYYEEEERQRGNFPDRFSGHQFPNYSSELNVNALLLGDSALYLCASSLAGQKGAKAFFGQGTRLTVV.

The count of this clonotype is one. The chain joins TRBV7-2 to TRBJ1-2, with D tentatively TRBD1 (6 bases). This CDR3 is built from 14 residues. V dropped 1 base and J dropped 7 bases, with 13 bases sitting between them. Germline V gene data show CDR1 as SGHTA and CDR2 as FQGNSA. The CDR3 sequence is CASSLGGGTSGYTF. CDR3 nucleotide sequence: TGTGCCAGCAGCTTAGGGGGAGGGACATCTGGCTACACCTTC.

As DNA, the CDR3 is TGCAGTGCTAGAGATACGGGAAATCAGCCCCAGCATTTT. Its protein is CSARDTGNQPQHF. This rearrangement joins TRBV20-1 to TRBJ1-5; no definite D call. Germline CDR1 is DFQATT and CDR2 is SNEGSKA (reference sequence). V was trimmed by 0 bases and J by 4 bases, leaving 7 bases between them. The CDR3 is 13 amino acids.

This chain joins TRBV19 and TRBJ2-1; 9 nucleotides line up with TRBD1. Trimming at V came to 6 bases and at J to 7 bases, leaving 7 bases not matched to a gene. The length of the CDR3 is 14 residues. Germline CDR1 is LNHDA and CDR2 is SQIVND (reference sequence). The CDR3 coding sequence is TGTGCCAGTAGACCCACAGGGGGCACGAATGAGCAGTTCTTC. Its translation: CASRPTGGTNEQFF.

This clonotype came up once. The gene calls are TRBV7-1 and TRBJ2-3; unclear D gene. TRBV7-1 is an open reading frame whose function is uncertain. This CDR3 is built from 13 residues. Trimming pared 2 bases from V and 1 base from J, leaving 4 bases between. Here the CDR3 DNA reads TGTGCCAGCAGCTCATCTGGCACAGATACGCAGTATTTT. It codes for CASSSSGTDTQYF.

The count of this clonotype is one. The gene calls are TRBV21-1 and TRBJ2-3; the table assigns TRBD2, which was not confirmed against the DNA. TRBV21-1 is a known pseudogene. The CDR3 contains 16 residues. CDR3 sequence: CASRPSGGQRADTQYF. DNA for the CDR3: TGTGCCAGCAGACCCTCCGGTGGGCAGCGGGCAGATACGCAGTATTTT.

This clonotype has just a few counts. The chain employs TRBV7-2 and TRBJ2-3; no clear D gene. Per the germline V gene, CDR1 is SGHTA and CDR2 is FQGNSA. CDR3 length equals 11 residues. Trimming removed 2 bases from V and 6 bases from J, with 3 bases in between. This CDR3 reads CASSLMDTQYF. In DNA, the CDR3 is TGTGCCAGCAGCTTAATGGATACGCAGTATTTT.

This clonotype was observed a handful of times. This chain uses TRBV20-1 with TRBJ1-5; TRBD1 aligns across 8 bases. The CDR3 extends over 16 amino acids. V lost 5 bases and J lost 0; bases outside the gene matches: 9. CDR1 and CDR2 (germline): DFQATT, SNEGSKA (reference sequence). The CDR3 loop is CSAEGGQVYSNQPQHF. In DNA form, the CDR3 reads TGCAGTGCTGAGGGGGGACAGGTTTATAGCAATCAGCCCCAGCATTTT.

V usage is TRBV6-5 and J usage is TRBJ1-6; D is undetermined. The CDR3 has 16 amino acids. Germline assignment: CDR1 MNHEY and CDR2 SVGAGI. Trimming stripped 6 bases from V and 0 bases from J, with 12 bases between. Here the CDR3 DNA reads TGTGCCAGCAGCCATGGACTAGTCTCCTATAATTCACCCCTCCACTTT. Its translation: CASSHGLVSYNSPLHF.

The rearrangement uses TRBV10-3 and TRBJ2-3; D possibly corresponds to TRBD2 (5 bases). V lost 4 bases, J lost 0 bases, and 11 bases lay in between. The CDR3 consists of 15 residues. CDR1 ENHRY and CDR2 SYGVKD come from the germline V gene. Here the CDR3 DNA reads TGTGCCATCAGTGTGGAGCGGCCGAGCACAGATACGCAGTATTTT. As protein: CAISVERPSTDTQYF.

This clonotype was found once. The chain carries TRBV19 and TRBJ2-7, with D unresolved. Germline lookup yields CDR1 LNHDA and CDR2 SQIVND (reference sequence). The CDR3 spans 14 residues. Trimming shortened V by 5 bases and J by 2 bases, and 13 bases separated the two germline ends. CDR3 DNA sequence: TGTGCCAGTAGTTCTTTGGTTTCTCCCTACGAGCAGTACTTC. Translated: CASSSLVSPYEQYF.